These 27 T cell receptor beta chains were all obtained from the same sample, sequenced in a study of blood T cell repertoires in COVID-19. TCRdb keeps only in-frame clones here, not all; method: immunoSEQ multiplex PCR. The data contain 210,000 or so clones, about 85% of them singletons. The sample taken for sequencing was PBMCs or T cells enriched from blood (not recorded which). All receptors derive from a man aged 25-45 years who had recovered from COVID-19.

This clone was seen a handful of times. This chain links TRBV18 with TRBJ2-1, with 8 bases lining up with TRBD2. Per germline, CDR1 KGHSH and CDR2 LQKENI. V trimming: 3 bases; J trimming: 2 bases; junction bases outside the gene matches: 3. This CDR3 comprises 15 residues. The CDR3 DNA sequence: TGTGCCAGCTCACCCCTCGGGGGGGCCTACAATGAGCAGTTCTTC. It translates to CASSPLGGAYNEQFF. The entire variable domain, with the rest obtained from reference TRBV18 and TRBJ2-1, is as follows: NAGVMQNPRHLVRRRGQEARLRCSPMKGHSHVYWYRQLPEEGLKFMVYLQKENIIDESGMPKERFSAEFPKEGPSILRIQQVVRGDSAAYFCASSPLGGAYNEQFFGPGTRLTVL.

The rearrangement links TRBV28 to TRBJ2-6; TRBD1 is a possible D gene (5 bases). The V gene's germline CDR1 is MDHEN and CDR2 SYDVKM. CDR3 length: 17 residues. Trimming shortened V by 4 bases and J by 4 bases, and 17 bases separated the two germline ends. The CDR3 sequence is CASSWSGHQSGANVLTF. The DNA of the CDR3 is TGTGCCAGCAGTTGGTCAGGGCATCAATCCGGGGCCAACGTCCTGACTTTC.

This chain links TRBV30 with TRBJ2-3, with unresolved D. The CDR3 spans 14 residues. Germline CDR1 is GTSNPN and CDR2 is SVGIG (reference sequence). Trimming removed 4 bases from V and 1 base from J, with 12 bases in between. The CDR3 loop is CAWMRWFRTDTQYF. In DNA, the CDR3 is TGTGCCTGGATGAGGTGGTTCCGCACAGATACGCAGTATTTT. The full variable domain, rest sourced from reference TRBV30 and TRBJ2-3, is SQTIHQWPATLVQPVGSPLSLECTVEGTSNPNLYWYRQAAGRGLQLLFYSVGIGQISSEVPQNLSASRPQDRQFILSSKKLLLSDSGFYLCAWMRWFRTDTQYFGPGTRLTVL.

The V and J genes are TRBV19 and TRBJ1-1, with D unclear. V lost 4 bases, J lost 1 base, and 7 bases lay in between. Germline values: CDR1 LNHDA, CDR2 SQIVND (reference sequence). CDR3 length: 13 amino acids. CDR3: CASSSSGNTEAFF. CDR3 nucleotide sequence: TGTGCCAGTAGTAGCTCAGGGAACACTGAAGCTTTCTTT.

J is TRBJ2-2 and V is TRBV19; 9 bases match TRBD1. The V gene's germline CDR1 is LNHDA and CDR2 SQIVND (reference sequence). CDR3 length: 15 residues. V dropped 6 bases and J dropped 7; count of bases not matched to a gene: 9. For the CDR3, the DNA is TGTGCCAGTAGAAAATCTACAGGGGGCGGCGGGGAGCTGTTTTTT. Translating gives CASRKSTGGGGELFF. The variable domain in full, with the rest retrieved from reference TRBV19 and TRBJ2-2, is DGGITQSPKYLFRKEGQNVTLSCEQNLNHDAMYWYRQDPGQGLRLIYYSQIVNDFQKGDIAEGYSVSREKKESFPLTVTSAQKNPTAFYLCASRKSTGGGGELFFGEGSRLTVL.

This clone showed up just once. The V and J genes are TRBV28 and TRBJ2-7; D gene unclear. The germline V and J ends were trimmed by 3 bases and 4 bases, with 19 bases remaining between them. This CDR3 is 16 amino acids long. In germline, CDR1 is MDHEN, CDR2 SYDVKM. The CDR3 here is CASSFFGLSTVYEQYF. As DNA, the CDR3 is TGTGCCAGCAGTTTCTTCGGGTTGTCCACCGTTTACGAGCAGTACTTC.

This clone was recorded only once. The V and J genes are TRBV2 and TRBJ2-7; 9 positions agree with TRBD1. The CDR3 totals 13 residues. In germline, CDR1 is SNHLY, CDR2 FYNNEI. Trimming removed 5 bases from V and 4 bases from J; junction bases left unmatched: 3. CDR3 residues: CASSFGQGYEQYF. CDR3 nucleotides: TGTGCCAGCAGTTTCGGACAGGGGTACGAGCAGTACTTC.

The V gene is TRBV10-3, the J gene TRBJ2-2; 11 bases align to TRBD2. The V gene end was trimmed by 0 bases and the J gene end by 5 bases; junction bases not matched to a gene: 2. This CDR3 is built from 16 residues. CDR1 is ENHRY and CDR2 is SYGVKD in the germline V gene. The CDR3 coding sequence is TGTGCCATCAGTGAGTCTAGCGGGAGGGTGACCGGGGAGCTGTTTTTT. As protein: CAISESSGRVTGELFF.

This clone was picked up a small number of times. The CDR3 reads CASSSVYRLYRNYSGYTF. The DNA of the CDR3 is TGTGCCAGCAGCTCCGTATATAGACTCTATAGAAATTATAGTGGCTACACCTTC. The genes are TRBV7-9 and TRBJ1-2; D is undetermined. Trimming left V 4 bases short and J 7 bases short, with 28 bases between. Germline V gene lookup returns CDR1 SEHNR and CDR2 FQNEAQ (reference sequence). CDR3 length: 18 residues.

The chain uses TRBV4-3 and TRBJ2-5; D is ambiguous. The CDR3 is 15 residues long. The germline gives CDR1 LGHNA, CDR2 YSLEER. Trimming removed 0 bases at V and 4 bases at J, with 12 bases between. The CDR3 DNA sequence: TGCGCCAGCAGCCAAGAAACGGGTCCGGGAGAGACCCAGTACTTC. This translates into CASSQETGPGETQYF.

This clone is deemed large. The chain combines TRBV3-1 (or the pseudogene TRBV3-2) with TRBJ2-7, with D possibly TRBD2 on 6 matching bases. Germline loops: CDR1 LGHDT, CDR2 YNNKEL (reference sequence). The CDR3 contains 13 residues. Trimming cost V 6 bases and J 3 bases, with 12 bases left between them. The CDR3 reads CASSRTNSYEQYF. CDR3 nucleotides: TGTGCCAGCAGTCGGACTAACAGCTACGAGCAGTACTTC.

The chain employs TRBV25-1 and TRBJ2-3; D possibly corresponds to TRBD1 (6 bases). V was shortened by 7 bases and J by 1 base, with 18 bases between the two germline ends. This CDR3 has 16 amino acids. Germline CDR1 reads MGHDK; CDR2 reads SYGVNS. CDR3 protein: CASMRTDRSGTDTQYF. The DNA for the CDR3 is TGTGCCAGCATGCGGACAGATCGTTCAGGCACAGATACGCAGTATTTT.

The V call is TRBV2, the J call TRBJ2-7, with TRBD2 matching 10 bases. The CDR3 contains 17 residues. The germline V gene encodes CDR1 SNHLY and CDR2 FYNNEI. V dropped 5 bases and J dropped 3; count of bases not matched to a gene: 13. Written as DNA, the CDR3 is TGTGCCAGCAGTCCCCTAGCGGGGGTGCAAACTTTCTACGAGCAGTACTTC. Its translation is CASSPLAGVQTFYEQYF.

The genes are TRBV19 and TRBJ2-5; perhaps TRBD1 as D (6 bases). The CDR3 length is 15 residues. V was shortened by 5 bases and J by 9 bases, with 22 bases between the two germline ends. Germline V lookup: CDR1 LNHDA, CDR2 SQIVND (reference sequence). The chain's CDR3 is CASSLQRQAKEAQYF. The CDR3 bases are TGTGCCAGTAGTCTCCAGAGACAGGCTAAGGAGGCCCAGTACTTC.

The V and J genes are TRBV14 and TRBJ1-2; D perhaps matches TRBD1 (6 bases). The CDR3 sequence is 13 residues long. The germline V and J ends were trimmed by 4 bases and 5 bases, with 11 bases remaining between them. Germline V CDR1 and CDR2: SGHDN, FVKESK. The CDR3 coding sequence is TGTGCCAGCAGCCCTTCAGGGGAGTATGGCTACACCTTC. Its protein is CASSPSGEYGYTF. The whole variable domain, remainder taken from reference TRBV14 and TRBJ1-2, is EAGVTQFPSHSVIEKGQTVTLRCDPISGHDNLYWYRRVMGKEIKFLLHFVKESKQDESGMPNNRFLAERTGGTYSTLKVQPAELEDSGVYFCASSPSGEYGYTFGSGTRLTVV.

The rearrangement joins TRBV7-9 to TRBJ2-3; no clear D gene. The CDR3 sequence is 15 residues long. Trimming pared 1 base from V and 4 bases from J, leaving 12 bases between. Germline lookup yields CDR1 SEHNR and CDR2 FQNEAQ (reference sequence). The chain's CDR3 is CASSLVPSIADTQYF. CDR3 nucleotide sequence: TGTGCCAGCAGCTTAGTTCCTAGTATAGCAGATACGCAGTATTTT.

The rearrangement links TRBV9 to TRBJ1-4, with 7 bases lining up with TRBD1. Germline V CDR1 and CDR2: SGDLS, YYNGEE. The CDR3 is made up of 16 amino acids. J was trimmed by 8 bases and V by 0 bases; bases with no gene match: 10. The CDR3 spells CASSVARTGSKEKLFF. The CDR3 DNA reads as TGTGCCAGCAGCGTAGCAAGGACAGGTTCAAAAGAAAAACTGTTTTTT.

The rearrangement uses TRBV6-5 and TRBJ1-5; the match to TRBD1 covers 9 bases. Trimming removed 6 bases from V and 4 bases from J; junction bases left unmatched: 4. The CDR3 runs to 14 residues. Germline V gene data show CDR1 as MNHEY and CDR2 as SVGAGI. The CDR3 spells CASRGQGWNQPQHF. For the CDR3, the DNA is TGTGCCAGCAGGGGACAGGGATGGAATCAGCCCCAGCATTTT.

V gene TRBV5-6 combines with J gene TRBJ2-2; maybe TRBD2 (6 bases). In germline, CDR1 is SGHDT, CDR2 YYEEEE. V lost 5 bases to trimming and J lost 5 bases, with 22 bases between them. The CDR3 contains 17 residues. The CDR3 nucleotides are TGTGCCAGCAGTGGCCATCGGAGGGAAGATCGAACCGGGGAGCTGTTTTTT. It is translated as CASSGHRREDRTGELFF.

This rearrangement joins TRBV18 to TRBJ2-1; unclear D gene. The V gene's germline CDR1 is KGHSH and CDR2 LQKENI. The length of the CDR3 is 15 residues. Trimming left V 6 bases short and J 0 bases short, with 12 bases between. The CDR3 loop reads CASSQLTSSYNEQFF. The CDR3, as DNA: TGTGCCAGCTCGCAACTTACGAGCTCCTACAATGAGCAGTTCTTC. The whole variable domain, remainder taken from reference TRBV18 and TRBJ2-1, is NAGVMQNPRHLVRRRGQEARLRCSPMKGHSHVYWYRQLPEEGLKFMVYLQKENIIDESGMPKERFSAEFPKEGPSILRIQQVVRGDSAAYFCASSQLTSSYNEQFFGPGTRLTVL.

This clone was picked up one time. This chain connects TRBV5-1 to TRBJ1-2; possible D gene TRBD1, 6 bases. CDR3 size: 16 residues. Germline V CDR1 and CDR2: SGHRS, YFSETQ. V lost 0 bases and J 2 bases, leaving 14 bases between the germline ends. CDR3 DNA sequence: TGCGCCAGCAGCTTGGAGGCCCTCAGGGGCAACTATGGCTACACCTTC. This gives the protein CASSLEALRGNYGYTF. Supplemented by reference TRBV5-1 and TRBJ1-2, the full variable domain reads KAGVTQTPRYLIKTRGQQVTLSCSPISGHRSVSWYQQTPGQGLQFLFEYFSETQRNKGNFPGRFSGRQFSNSRSEMNVSTLELGDSALYLCASSLEALRGNYGYTFGSGTRLTVV.

The chain couples TRBV6-5 to TRBJ2-3; no clear D. V was pared by 7 bases and J by 2 bases, with 16 bases between. CDR1 and CDR2 (germline): MNHEY, SVGAGI. This CDR3 has 15 residues. The CDR3 is CASKKQTISTDTQYF. The CDR3 region has the DNA TGTGCCAGCAAGAAACAGACCATCTCCACAGATACGCAGTATTTT.

For this clone: This CDR3 is also generated by other DNA sequences in the sample. The rearrangement uses TRBV4-1 and TRBJ2-5; 7 nucleotides line up with TRBD2. CDR3 length equals 16 residues. Losses at the gene ends were 0 bases for V and 3 bases for J; bases not matched to a gene: 7. Germline loops: CDR1 MGHRA, CDR2 YSYEKL. CDR3 in amino acids: CASSQETRGGEETQYF. As DNA, the CDR3 is TGCGCCAGCAGCCAAGAAACGAGGGGAGGGGAAGAGACCCAGTACTTC.

This clone was seen just once. The chain employs TRBV3-1 (or the pseudogene TRBV3-2) and TRBJ1-4, with 9 bases that match TRBD1. The germline CDR1 and CDR2 sequences are LGHDT and YNNKEL (reference sequence). This CDR3 has 19 amino acids. J lost 0 bases, V lost 3 bases, and 11 bases had no gene match. Here the CDR3 DNA reads TGTGCCAGCAGCCATCCGGGACAGGGTAGACCCTCAACTAATGAAAAACTGTTTTTT. The encoded protein is CASSHPGQGRPSTNEKLFF.

The chain combines TRBV27 with TRBJ1-2; unclear D gene. V was trimmed by 7 bases and J by 3 bases, leaving 9 bases between them. The CDR3 has 12 amino acids. The germline gives CDR1 MNHEY, CDR2 SMNVEV (reference sequence). CDR3 loop: CASKSGYYGYTF. As DNA, the CDR3 is TGTGCCAGCAAATCGGGTTACTATGGCTACACCTTC.

The chain employs TRBV7-6 and TRBJ1-2; possible D gene TRBD1, 5 bases. Trimming took 2 bases from V and 5 from J, leaving 15 bases between them. Germline V gene sequence: CDR1 SGHVS, CDR2 FNYEAQ. The CDR3 totals 15 residues. The CDR3, as DNA: TGTGCCAGCAGCTTATCTGCGTTGCGGGGGTATGGCTACACCTTC. Amino acid sequence: CASSLSALRGYGYTF.

This sequence joins TRBV27 and TRBJ2-2; 12 nucleotides agree with TRBD2. CDR3 size: 16 residues. From germline, CDR1 is MNHEY and CDR2 SMNVEV (reference sequence). The junction had 6 bases not matched to a gene; V was cut back by 7 bases and J by 3 bases. CDR3: CASNRRLAGDTGELFF. The CDR3 bases are TGTGCCAGCAATAGGCGACTAGCGGGAGACACCGGGGAGCTGTTTTTT.